This record looks at one T cell receptor (beta chain) sequence and its context. The target antigen is unknown. Measured with immunoSEQ multiplex PCR; TCRdb has only the in-frame clones, and not every one. The sample consists of some 120,000 clones, approximately 77% of them appearing once. These data originate in a study of radiotherapy plus CTLA-4 blockade in lung cancer. The wider study: Disease control was present in roughly 30% of patients, and objective responses in approximately 19%. Points from the study as a whole: Some TCR clones had been derived from tumors. These clones expanded in peripheral blood after radiotherapy plus ipilimumab.

V lost 2 bases, J lost 7 bases, and 10 bases stayed unmatched. Germline CDR1 and CDR2: KGHSH and LQKENI. This CDR3 contains 16 residues. This chain connects TRBV18 to TRBJ2-1; 8 positions agree with TRBD1. The clonotype comes from a human donor with non-small cell lung cancer that progressed on radiotherapy plus ipilimumab. Some clones in this sample may be carry-over from other donors' samples. Material: peripheral blood, obtained from a patient treated with radiotherapy plus ipilimumab. The CDR3 loop reads CASSPLAGGVLNEQFF. CDR3 nucleotides: TGTGCCAGCTCACCATTGGCAGGGGGCGTACTAAATGAGCAGTTCTTC.